The clone carrying this TCR beta chain turned up a few times. Its specificity is not known. Sequence at one end of the junction differs from germline and may be a read error. This entry comes from a study of post-analysis software for immune sequencing data. Study-level information: Included courses were relapsing-remitting and secondary progressive multiple sclerosis; progressive-relapsing multiple sclerosis was also included.

General observations from the study: Controls significantly exceeded multiple sclerosis patients in normalized Chao1 diversity. F measure showed strong co-clustering of same-batch samples.

Each TCR beta cDNA library carried unique molecular identifiers. Input of roughly 1 to 11 million T cells yielded 500,000 to 550,000 cDNA molecules. One entry per CDR3 protein, called by TCRdb with MiXCR from the PCR reads. The data contain about 810,000 distinct CDR3 sequences, under 70% of them singletons. This TCR came from a girl between 5 and 17 years old with multiple sclerosis. Sequenced input: blood.

CDR3 coding DNA: TGTGCCAGCAGTCAAGTTGGCGGGGCCTACGAGCAGTACTTC. Protein: CASSQVGGAYEQYF. V gene TRBV4-2 combines with J gene TRBJ2-7; D might be TRBD2 (6 bases). The CDR3 is made up of 14 amino acids. The germline CDR1 and CDR2 sequences are LGHNA and YNFKEQ.